This TCR beta chain was found in a study of T-cell reconstitution after alpha-beta-depleted transplantation in children. Points from the study as a whole: Expanded graft clones, several hundred of them, were reportedly the source of alpha-beta T cells about two months after transplant. After one year, T-cell counts and TCRbeta diversity mostly came from new T cells. Surviving recipient T cells and thymic progenitors underlay high day-60 TCRbeta diversity in some patients.

As it was prepared, the TCRbeta library received unique molecular identifiers. One entry per CDR3 protein results from TCRdb running MiXCR on the PCR reads. The sample includes about 580,000 distinct CDR3 sequences, about 21% seen only once; the top ten take about 14%. This clonotype was seen only a few times. Its specificity is unknown. Trimming cost V 2 bases and J 8 bases, with 17 bases left between them. The CDR3 consists of 15 residues. This chain links TRBV12-3 or TRBV12-4 with TRBJ2-3, with D perhaps matching TRBD1 or TRBD2 (5 bases each). This receptor was obtained from a boy younger than two who had a stem cell transplant for acute myeloid leukemia, so the T cells may come from the graft donor. The specimen was PBMCs, mostly from graft donor cells, collected 360 days after TCRalphabeta/CD19-depleted stem cell transplant. The CDR3 coding sequence is TGTGCCAGCAGTTTAACCGGGACGGCCCCTGGTACGCAGTATTTT. Residues: CASSLTGTAPGTQYF.